These 2 T cell receptor beta chains were sequenced from one sample in a study of CD8+ T cells in alopecia areata. Sequencing templates came from extracted RNA that was reverse transcribed into cDNA. Data came from immunoSEQ multiplex PCR; TCRdb stores just in-frame clones and leaves some out. The table has around 290,000 clones, roughly 50% seen once. The sample's treatment: oral pan-JAK inhibitor, 5-10 mg twice daily. This specimen consisted of CD4+ T cells sorted from blood, obtained at week 24, from a patient treated with tofacitinib. The receptor set was obtained from a human donor with alopecia areata.

This clone was seen a handful of times. The chain couples TRBV4-3 to TRBJ2-2; TRBD1 is a possible D gene (6 bases). The CDR3 contains 18 residues. Germline CDR1 and CDR2: LGHNA and YSLEER. V dropped 1 base and J dropped 0 bases, with 15 bases sitting between them. CDR3 in DNA: TGCGCCAGCAGCCAAGGAACTCGAGGGACATCGAACACCGGGGAGCTGTTTTTT. Amino acid sequence: CASSQGTRGTSNTGELFF.

This clone occurred a few times. The chain carries TRBV5-5 and TRBJ1-2; TRBD1 might be the D (5 bases). The germline V gene encodes CDR1 SGHKS and CDR2 YYEKEE (reference sequence). With 1 base removed from V and 4 bases from J, the gap between germline ends came to 14 bases. The CDR3 extends over 15 amino acids. CDR3 DNA: TGTGCCAGCAGCTTGATCGGCACGGGGCCCTATGGCTACACCTTC. This codes for CASSLIGTGPYGYTF.